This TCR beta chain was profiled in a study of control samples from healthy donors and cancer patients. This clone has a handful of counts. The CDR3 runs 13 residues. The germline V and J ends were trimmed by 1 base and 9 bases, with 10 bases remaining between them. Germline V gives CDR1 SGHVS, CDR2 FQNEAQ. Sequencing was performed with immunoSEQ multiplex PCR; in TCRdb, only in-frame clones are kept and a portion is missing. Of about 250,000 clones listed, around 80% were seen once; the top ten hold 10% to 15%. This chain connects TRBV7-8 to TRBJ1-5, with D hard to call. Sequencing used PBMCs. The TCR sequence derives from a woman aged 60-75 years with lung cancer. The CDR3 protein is CASSLDSAGPQHF. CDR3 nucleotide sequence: TGTGCCAGCAGCTTAGATTCCGCCGGGCCCCAGCATTTT.